A single sample is the source of the 2 T cell receptor beta chains below, sequenced in a study of T cell responses to AZD1222 COVID-19 vaccine. Profiling relied on immunoSEQ multiplex PCR, and the TCRdb table lists in-frame clones only, not all of them. Of 60,000 to 85,000 clones in the sample, roughly 80% were seen once. Sequenced here: peripheral blood, sampled 28 days after the second dose of the MenACWY control vaccine. The receptors come from an adult who received the MenACWY meningococcal vaccine as a control.

The rearrangement uses TRBV9 and TRBJ1-4, with D tentatively TRBD1 (6 bases). Trimming removed 0 bases from V and 7 bases from J, with 13 bases in between. The germline gives CDR1 SGDLS, CDR2 YYNGEE. This CDR3 is 15 amino acids long. CDR3 DNA: TGTGCCAGCAGCGTAGCCGGGGGGGCAGGTGAAAAACTGTTTTTT. As protein: CASSVAGGAGEKLFF.

Only a few counts were recorded for this clone. Other nucleotide sequences in the sample specify the same CDR3. The CDR3 is CASSLGHSTDTQYF. The CDR3 DNA is TGTGCCAGCAGCTTAGGACATAGCACAGATACGCAGTATTTT. The chain couples TRBV7-2 to TRBJ2-3; D unclear. The length of the CDR3 is 14 residues. V gave up 1 base and J gave up 0 bases, with 5 bases separating them. Germline V CDR1 and CDR2: SGHTA, FQGNSA.